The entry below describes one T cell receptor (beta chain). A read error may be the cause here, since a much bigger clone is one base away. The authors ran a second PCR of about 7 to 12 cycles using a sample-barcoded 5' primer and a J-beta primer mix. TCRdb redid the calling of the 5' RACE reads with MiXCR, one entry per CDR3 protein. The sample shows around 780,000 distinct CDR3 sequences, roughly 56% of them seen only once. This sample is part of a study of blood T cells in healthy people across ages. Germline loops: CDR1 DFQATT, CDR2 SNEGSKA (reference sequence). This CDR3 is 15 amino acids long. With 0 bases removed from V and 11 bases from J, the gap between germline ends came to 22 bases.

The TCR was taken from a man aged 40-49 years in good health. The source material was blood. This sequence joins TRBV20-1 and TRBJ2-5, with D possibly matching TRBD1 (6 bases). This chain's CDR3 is CSARDPTGWNNEQYF. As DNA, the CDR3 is TGCAGTGCTAGAGATCCGACAGGTTGGAACAATGAGCAGTACTTC.